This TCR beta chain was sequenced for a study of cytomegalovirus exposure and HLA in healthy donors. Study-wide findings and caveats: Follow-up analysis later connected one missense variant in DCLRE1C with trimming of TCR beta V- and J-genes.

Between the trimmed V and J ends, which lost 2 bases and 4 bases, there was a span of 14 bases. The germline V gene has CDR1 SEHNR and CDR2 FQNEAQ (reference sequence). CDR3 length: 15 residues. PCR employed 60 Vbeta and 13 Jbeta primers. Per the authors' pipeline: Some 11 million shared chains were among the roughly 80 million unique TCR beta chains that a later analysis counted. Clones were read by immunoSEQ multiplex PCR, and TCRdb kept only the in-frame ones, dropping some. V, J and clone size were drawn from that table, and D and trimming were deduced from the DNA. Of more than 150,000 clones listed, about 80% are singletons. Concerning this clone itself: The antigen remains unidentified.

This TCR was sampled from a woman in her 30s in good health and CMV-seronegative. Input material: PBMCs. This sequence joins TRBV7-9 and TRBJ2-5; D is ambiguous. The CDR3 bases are TGTGCCAGCAGCTTATCTAGTTCCCGGTCAGAGACCCAGTACTTC. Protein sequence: CASSLSSSRSETQYF.